Presented here are 21 T cell receptor beta chains from one specimen sequenced in a study of cytomegalovirus exposure and HLA in healthy donors. The PCR employed 60 Vbeta primers together with 13 Jbeta primers. TCRdb's copy holds only in-frame clones and misses some; the assay was immunoSEQ multiplex PCR. The sample includes 150,000 to 200,000 clones, 82% of them seen just once. The sample consisted of PBMCs. Receptor source: a girl aged 2 to 10 in good health and CMV-seropositive.

The chain combines TRBV7-6 with TRBJ2-6; 7 nucleotides agree with TRBD2. CDR3 length equals 15 residues. CDR1 and CDR2 from the germline V gene are SGHVS and FNYEAQ. The ends lost 5 bases at V and 0 bases at J; junction bases unmatched: 1. CDR3 nucleotides: TGTGCCAGCAGCCGCGGGGGCTCTGGGGCCAACGTCCTGACTTTC. This translates into CASSRGGSGANVLTF. Full variable domain (outside the CDR3, taken from reference TRBV7-6 and TRBJ2-6): GAGVSQSPRYKVTKRGQDVALRCDPISGHVSLYWYRQALGQGPEFLTYFNYEAQQDKSGLPNDRFSAERPEGSISTLTIQRTEQRDSAMYRCASSRGGSGANVLTFGAGSRLTVL.

The chain joins TRBV2 to TRBJ2-3; 8 bases are a match to TRBD2. After removal of 3 bases from V and 3 bases from J, the junction contained 2 bases not matched to a gene. Germline loops: CDR1 SNHLY, CDR2 FYNNEI. CDR3 length: 14 residues. CDR3 in DNA: TGTGCCAGCAGTGATCGCGGGGGGACAGATACGCAGTATTTT. This sequence encodes CASSDRGGTDTQYF.

V and J are TRBV6-6 and TRBJ1-4; D is unresolved. There are 13 residues in the CDR3. The germline CDR1 and CDR2 sequences are MNHNY and SVGAGI (reference sequence). V was shortened by 2 bases and J by 6 bases, with 7 bases between the two germline ends. CDR3 loop: CASSYEGYEKLFF. The CDR3 bases are TGTGCCAGCAGTTACGAGGGCTATGAAAAACTGTTTTTT.

The CDR3 sequence: CASSQAIQGRQPQHF. CDR3 DNA sequence: TGTGCCAGCAGCCAAGCTATACAGGGTCGGCAGCCCCAGCATTTT. V usage is TRBV4-2 and J usage is TRBJ1-5; tentatively, D is TRBD1 (6 bases). CDR1 and CDR2 (germline): LGHNA, YNFKEQ. V lost 1 base, J lost 7 bases, and 14 bases lay in between. The CDR3 length is 15 residues.

This rearrangement joins TRBV5-4 to TRBJ1-4; 9 bases line up with TRBD1. The CDR3 has 15 residues. V lost 2 bases and J lost 8; bases outside the gene matches: 7. Germline V gene sequence: CDR1 SGHNT, CDR2 YYREEE (reference sequence). CDR3 coding DNA: TGTGCCAGCAGCTTAGCGGACAGGGGAGGGGAAAAACTGTTTTTT. As protein: CASSLADRGGEKLFF.

The DNA of the CDR3 is TGTGCCAGTAGTATCACGACAGCCAATGAGCAGTTCTTC. Protein: CASSITTANEQFF. V usage is TRBV19 and J usage is TRBJ2-1, with D perhaps matching TRBD1 (5 bases). Trimming took off 3 bases at V and 6 bases at J, with 9 bases between the two ends. CDR3 size: 13 residues. Germline V CDR1 and CDR2: LNHDA, SQIVND (reference sequence).

V is TRBV6-5 and J is TRBJ2-1, with 7 bases fitting TRBD2. The CDR3 sequence is 14 residues long. V trimming: 2 bases; J trimming: 7 bases; junction bases outside the gene matches: 5. CDR1 and CDR2 (germline): MNHEY, SVGAGI. The chain's CDR3 is CASSYAGASNEQFF. DNA of the CDR3: TGTGCCAGCAGTTACGCGGGAGCGTCGAATGAGCAGTTCTTC.

The V and J genes are TRBV10-1 and TRBJ2-1; the match to TRBD2 covers 7 bases. This CDR3 comprises 14 residues. V shed 4 bases, J shed 8 bases, and the junction held 8 bases outside the gene matches. Germline lookup yields CDR1 WNHNN and CDR2 SYGVQD (reference sequence). CDR3 DNA: TGCGCCAGCAGTGCGGGGGAGGGTTGGGATGAGCAGTTCTTC. Amino acid sequence: CASSAGEGWDEQFF.

CDR3 bases: TGTGCCAGCGCGGGACAGAATAATTATAGCAATCAGCCCCAGCATTTT. Encoded protein: CASAGQNNYSNQPQHF. V usage is TRBV6-6 and J usage is TRBJ1-5; 7 bases line up with TRBD1. Germline CDR1 reads MNHNY; CDR2 reads SVGAGI (reference sequence). The CDR3 runs 16 residues. The junction had 10 bases not matched to a gene; V was cut back by 8 bases and J by 0 bases.

The chain links TRBV27 to TRBJ2-7, with 11 bases that match TRBD2. The CDR3 runs to 14 residues. Germline CDR1 MNHEY, CDR2 SMNVEV (reference sequence). Trimming at V came to 6 bases and at J to 3 bases, leaving 4 bases not matched to a gene. Here the CDR3 reads CASRWTSGFYEQYF. The CDR3 DNA reads as TGTGCCAGCAGATGGACTAGCGGGTTCTACGAGCAGTACTTC.

The chain carries TRBV4-1 and TRBJ1-5, with D unclear. Germline V gives CDR1 MGHRA, CDR2 YSYEKL. V was clipped by 0 bases and J by 7 bases, with 10 bases between them. CDR3 length: 14 amino acids. The CDR3, as DNA: TGCGCCAGCAGCCAAGATCGCTGGCGGCAGCCCCAGCATTTT. This sequence encodes CASSQDRWRQPQHF.

V gene TRBV30 combines with J gene TRBJ1-6; D is ambiguous. Trimming removed 4 bases from V and 11 bases from J, with 12 bases in between. The CDR3 is 12 amino acids. The V gene's germline CDR1 is GTSNPN and CDR2 SVGIG (reference sequence). Written as DNA, the CDR3 is TGTGCCTGGATGTACGGGTCAACACCCCTCCACTTT. This codes for CAWMYGSTPLHF.

The chain couples TRBV4-2 to TRBJ2-1, with 8 bases aligning to TRBD2. The V and J ends lost 0 bases and 0 bases, in that order; junction bases with no gene match: 1. The germline CDR1 and CDR2 sequences are LGHNA and YNFKEQ. The CDR3 covers 16 residues. The CDR3: CASSQETSGSYNEQFF. As DNA, the CDR3 is TGTGCCAGCAGCCAAGAAACTAGCGGCTCCTACAATGAGCAGTTCTTC.

This clone came up a few times. V gene TRBV28 combines with J gene TRBJ2-2; 7 nucleotides agree with TRBD1. With 5 bases clipped from V and 7 bases from J, the junction kept 7 bases outside the gene matches. Germline V gives CDR1 MDHEN, CDR2 SYDVKM. The CDR3 is 14 residues long. The CDR3 sequence: CASSPGGGNGELFF. CDR3 coding DNA: TGTGCCAGCAGTCCAGGGGGTGGAAACGGGGAGCTGTTTTTT. Together with reference TRBV28 and TRBJ2-2, the CDR3 gives the full variable domain: DVKVTQSSRYLVKRTGEKVFLECVQDMDHENMFWYRQDPGLGLRLIYFSYDVKMKEKGDIPEGYSVSREKKERFSLILESASTNQTSMYLCASSPGGGNGELFFGEGSRLTVL.

The chain combines TRBV7-3 with TRBJ2-5, with 9 bases lining up with TRBD2. Germline assignment: CDR1 SGHTA and CDR2 FQGTGA. The CDR3 loop spans 13 amino acids. V lost 5 bases, J lost 4 bases, and 2 bases stayed unmatched. In DNA, the CDR3 is TGTGCCAGCAGCCTACTAGCGGGAGAGACCCAGTACTTC. Amino acids: CASSLLAGETQYF. The variable domain in full, with the rest retrieved from reference TRBV7-3 and TRBJ2-5, is GAGVSQTPSNKVTEKGKYVELRCDPISGHTALYWYRQSLGQGPEFLIYFQGTGAADDSGLPNDRFFAVRPEGSVSTLKIQRTERGDSAVYLCASSLLAGETQYFGPGTRLLVL.

With regard to this clone: The identical CDR3 is also encoded by other nucleotide sequences in the sample. This chain uses TRBV5-1 with TRBJ2-7; TRBD1 matches at 7 bases. J lost 0 bases, V lost 2 bases, and 2 bases had no gene match. The CDR3 totals 14 residues. Germline V lookup: CDR1 SGHRS, CDR2 YFSETQ. CDR3 loop: CASSLRQGSYEQYF. The CDR3 DNA reads TGCGCCAGCAGCTTACGACAGGGCTCCTACGAGCAGTACTTC.

The chain carries TRBV27 and TRBJ2-3; TRBD1 matches 7 bases. Germline V lookup: CDR1 MNHEY, CDR2 SMNVEV (reference sequence). The CDR3 covers 14 residues. The ends lost 1 base at V and 4 bases at J; junction bases unmatched: 2. CDR3 protein: CASSLYRGADTQYF. CDR3 sequence (DNA): TGTGCCAGCAGTTTATACAGGGGCGCAGATACGCAGTATTTT.

This sequence joins TRBV28 and TRBJ2-6, with D perhaps TRBD1 (6 bases). The CDR3 is made up of 15 amino acids. V shed 6 bases and J shed 4 bases, with 13 bases lying between them. Germline-derived CDR1 and CDR2 are MDHEN and SYDVKM. CDR3: CASRLSGTGANVLTF. The DNA of the CDR3 is TGTGCCAGCAGACTCTCCGGGACAGGGGCCAACGTCCTGACTTTC. Full variable domain (remainder filled in from reference TRBV28 and TRBJ2-6): DVKVTQSSRYLVKRTGEKVFLECVQDMDHENMFWYRQDPGLGLRLIYFSYDVKMKEKGDIPEGYSVSREKKERFSLILESASTNQTSMYLCASRLSGTGANVLTFGAGSRLTVL.

The chain is built from TRBV5-1 and TRBJ2-6; tentative D call: TRBD1 (6 bases). V was clipped by 4 bases and J by 0 bases, with 20 bases between them. Germline V gene data show CDR1 as SGHRS and CDR2 as YFSETQ. The CDR3 sequence is 19 residues long. The chain's CDR3 is CASSPNRDTWISGANVLTF. CDR3 DNA sequence: TGCGCCAGCAGCCCCAACCGGGACACTTGGATCTCTGGGGCCAACGTCCTGACTTTC.

The chain is built from TRBV7-2 and TRBJ2-1, with TRBD2 identical over 8 bases. This CDR3 region has 15 residues. The ends lost 3 bases at V and 8 bases at J; junction bases unmatched: 9. Germline values: CDR1 SGHTA, CDR2 FQGNSA. The CDR3 loop reads CASSFRAGARDEQFF. The CDR3, as DNA: TGTGCCAGCAGCTTCCGAGCGGGAGCACGGGATGAGCAGTTCTTC.

CDR3 in DNA: TGTGCCAGCAGACCCTATGACAGGCGCTTGGGGAGCTACACCTTC. Protein product: CASRPYDRRLGSYTF. The chain recombines TRBV27 with TRBJ1-2, with a weak D call TRBD1 (6 bases). From germline, CDR1 is MNHEY and CDR2 SMNVEV (reference sequence). The CDR3 has 15 residues. Trimming cost V 6 bases and J 9 bases, with 23 bases left between them.